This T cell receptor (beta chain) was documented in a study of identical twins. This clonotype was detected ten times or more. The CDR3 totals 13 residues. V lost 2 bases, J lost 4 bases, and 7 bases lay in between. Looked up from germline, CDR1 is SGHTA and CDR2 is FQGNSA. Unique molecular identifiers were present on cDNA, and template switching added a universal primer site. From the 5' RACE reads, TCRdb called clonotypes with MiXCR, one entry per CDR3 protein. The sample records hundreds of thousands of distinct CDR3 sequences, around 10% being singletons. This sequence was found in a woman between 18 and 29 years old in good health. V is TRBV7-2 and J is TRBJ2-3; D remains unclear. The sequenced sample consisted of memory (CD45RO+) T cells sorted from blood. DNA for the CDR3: TGTGCCAGCAGCTTAATAGGGCCAGATACGCAGTATTTT. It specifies CASSLIGPDTQYF.